These 30 T cell receptor beta chains were all obtained from the same sample, sequenced in a study of glioma-infiltrating T cells. Using RNA template, CDR3s of TCR alpha and beta were amplified with iRepertoire arm-PCR. TCRdb redid the calling of the multiplex PCR reads with MiXCR, one entry per CDR3 protein. The sample records 300,000 to 400,000 distinct CDR3 sequences, 35% to 45% being singletons. The specimen sequenced was glioma tissue, nonneoplastic brain tissue, or PBMCs (not recorded which). The receptors originated from a human donor with low-grade glioma or glioblastoma, undergoing nonglioma brain surgery, or in good health (not recorded which).

The CDR3 region is CASSFWVSISGNTIYF. Written as DNA, the CDR3 is TGTGCCAGCAGCTTTTGGGTCAGTATCTCTGGAAACACCATATATTTT. The chain employs TRBV7-9 and TRBJ1-3, with unresolved D. Germline CDR1 is SEHNR and CDR2 is FQNEAQ (reference sequence). The CDR3 has 16 residues. Trimming took 3 bases from V and 0 from J, leaving 12 bases between them.

A remark on this clonotype: A read error may be the cause here, since a much bigger clone is one base away. The chain couples TRBV6-1 to TRBJ1-2; D gene ambiguous. With 7 bases removed from V and 6 bases from J, the gap between germline ends came to 30 bases. This CDR3 has 18 amino acids. The germline CDR1 and CDR2 sequences are MNHNS and SASEGT. This chain's CDR3 is CASTALDITLRLRDGYTF. The CDR3 coding sequence is TGTGCCAGCACCGCTTTGGATATTACGCTGCGTCTCCGAGATGGCTACACCTTC.

The sample holds one count of this clonotype. CDR3 protein: CSARQRSGLTAYEQYF. The CDR3 DNA reads as TGCAGTGCTAGACAGCGGTCGGGACTTACCGCCTACGAGCAGTACTTC. The chain carries TRBV20-1 and TRBJ2-7; D perhaps matches TRBD2 (6 bases). Germline values: CDR1 DFQATT, CDR2 SNEGSKA (reference sequence). This CDR3 region has 16 residues. Trimming left V 2 bases short and J 2 bases short, with 19 bases between.

This rearrangement joins TRBV20-1 to TRBJ1-5; D is unclear. The CDR3 has 15 amino acids. V dropped 6 bases and J dropped 0 bases, with 15 bases sitting between them. Per the germline V gene, CDR1 is DFQATT and CDR2 is SNEGSKA (reference sequence). CDR3 residues: CSAVRRESSNQPQHF. In DNA, the CDR3 is TGCAGTGCAGTAAGACGAGAGTCTAGCAATCAGCCCCAGCATTTT.

V gene TRBV6-5 combines with J gene TRBJ2-1; 7 bases fit TRBD1. The trim removed 0 bases at V and 8 bases at J, leaving 19 bases unmatched. CDR1 and CDR2 (germline): MNHEY, SVGAGI. The CDR3 is made up of 19 amino acids. CDR3: CASSYSIGSRDPQGDEQFF. CDR3 in DNA: TGTGCCAGCAGTTACTCGATAGGGTCGAGAGATCCGCAGGGGGATGAGCAGTTCTTC.

This clonotype was seen ten or more times. The DNA of the CDR3 is TGCAGTGCTAGAGATAGGGGGGGAAGGAATGAAGCTTTCTTT. Amino acids: CSARDRGGRNEAFF. The chain recombines TRBV20-1 with TRBJ1-1; possible D gene TRBD1, 6 bases. The CDR3 is 14 amino acids. Trimming removed 0 bases from V and 7 bases from J, with 15 bases in between. Germline values: CDR1 DFQATT, CDR2 SNEGSKA (reference sequence).

The table lists this clonotype with a few counts. This chain links TRBV12-3 or TRBV12-4 with TRBJ1-2; D gene uncertain. The CDR3 length is 15 residues. V was shortened by 3 bases and J by 0 bases, with 11 bases between the two germline ends. The CDR3 spells CASSLWQNPNYGYTF. CDR3 DNA: TGTGCCAGCAGTTTGTGGCAGAATCCTAACTATGGCTACACCTTC.

Turning to this clonotype: A read error is possible here, since a much larger clone lies one base away. The chain is built from TRBV27 and TRBJ1-2; TRBD1 agrees at 7 bases. CDR3 length: 13 residues. Per the germline V gene, CDR1 is MNHEY and CDR2 is SMNVEV (reference sequence). The CDR3 coding sequence is TGTGCCAGCAGTTTATACAGGGGAGAGGGCTACGCCTTC. Residues: CASSLYRGEGYAF.

This clonotype was observed a few times. This chain uses TRBV28 with TRBJ1-2, with TRBD1 as a possible D gene (5 bases). Germline-derived CDR1 and CDR2 are MDHEN and SYDVKM. The CDR3 consists of 13 residues. The V and J ends lost 1 base and 6 bases respectively, with 9 bases between them. CDR3 sequence reads: CASSLSRVDGYTF. CDR3 nucleotide sequence: TGTGCCAGCAGTTTATCCAGGGTCGATGGCTACACCTTC.

Of note for this clonotype: No conserved phenylalanine or tryptophan is present at the end of the CDR3, so a read error is the likely explanation. The chain recombines TRBV20-1 with TRBJ1-2; possibly TRBD1 for D (6 bases). Germline CDR1 reads DFQATT; CDR2 reads SNEGSKA (reference sequence). Trimming removed 5 bases from V and 6 bases from J, with 16 bases in between. CDR3 length: 13 residues. The CDR3 sequence is CSAAQGLNDGYTL. The CDR3 region has the DNA TGCAGTGCTGCACAGGGCTTAAACGATGGCTACACCTTG.

About this clonotype: A read error is likely, as this CDR3 ends without the conserved phenylalanine or tryptophan. The chain employs TRBV7-2 and TRBJ2-1, with D maybe TRBD2 (5 bases). This CDR3 comprises 14 residues. Trimming pared 0 bases from V and 8 bases from J, leaving 11 bases between. Germline values: CDR1 SGHTA, CDR2 FQGNSA. CDR3 bases: TGTGCCAGCAGCTTAGCGGGAGTTTACGATGAGCAGTTCTCC. Amino acid sequence: CASSLAGVYDEQFS.

This clonotype was observed many times. This chain links TRBV7-2 with TRBJ1-1, with D tentatively TRBD1 (5 bases). Germline loops: CDR1 SGHTA, CDR2 FQGNSA. V lost 5 bases and J 1 base, leaving 8 bases between the germline ends. The CDR3 covers 13 residues. For the CDR3, the DNA is TGTGCCAGCAGCGCCAGGGCGAACACTGAAGCTTTCTTT. Translation: CASSARANTEAFF.

Note on this clonotype: Since a much larger clone is just one base distant, this may be a read error. The chain couples TRBV6-5 to TRBJ1-1; no definite D call. The CDR3 length is 13 residues. From germline, CDR1 is MNHEY and CDR2 SVGAGI. Trimming stripped 7 bases from V and 5 bases from J, with 14 bases between. This CDR3 is CASISPTGTEAFF. Here the CDR3 DNA reads TGTGCCAGCATTTCCCCGACCGGGACTGAAGCTTTCTTT.

This clonotype was counted only a few times. The chain joins TRBV6-5 to TRBJ1-5, with TRBD1 as a possible D gene (5 bases). CDR1 is MNHEY, CDR2 SVGAGI, per germline. This CDR3 is built from 17 residues. V was trimmed by 5 bases and J by 0 bases, leaving 17 bases between them. CDR3 region: CASSHAGLINSNQPQHF. The CDR3 nucleotides are TGTGCCAGCAGTCACGCGGGACTTATAAATAGCAATCAGCCCCAGCATTTT.

The V gene is TRBV4-2, the J gene TRBJ2-1, with TRBD2 identical over 7 bases. Germline trimming cut 1 base from V and 5 bases from J; bases unmatched to any gene: 8. The germline CDR1 and CDR2 sequences are LGHNA and YNFKEQ. CDR3 size: 16 residues. The chain's CDR3 is CASSQVALAPHNEQFF. The CDR3 region has the DNA TGTGCCAGCAGCCAAGTGGCACTAGCGCCCCACAATGAGCAGTTCTTC.

This clonotype came up many times. The chain joins TRBV6-2 or TRBV6-3 to TRBJ2-1; TRBD2 matches 9 bases. The CDR3 loop spans 14 amino acids. Germline loops: CDR1 MNHEY, CDR2 SVGEGT. The trim removed 4 bases at V and 14 bases at J, leaving 12 bases unmatched. The CDR3 here is CASSSHTFWTSEFF. For the CDR3, the DNA is TGTGCCAGCAGTTCCCACACCTTTTGGACTAGCGAGTTCTTC.

Remarks on this clonotype: A read error may explain this, as a much larger clone is one base away. The rearrangement links TRBV6-2 or TRBV6-3 to TRBJ2-7; 7 bases are shared with TRBD1. This CDR3 has 13 residues. In germline, CDR1 is MNHEY, CDR2 SVGEGT. CDR3 DNA: TGTGCCAGCATTTACACAGGGGCCTACGAGCAGTACTTC. Translation gives CASIYTGAYEQYF.

This clonotype was detected only a few times. This sequence joins TRBV4-2 and TRBJ2-1; 9 bases fit TRBD1. Trimming cost V 5 bases and J 8 bases; bases outside gene matches: 10. The germline gives CDR1 LGHNA, CDR2 YNFKEQ. The CDR3 spans 15 residues. The CDR3 nucleotides are TGTGCCAGCAGCTCGGGACAGGGAGAAAGGGATGAGCAGTTCTTC. This translates into CASSSGQGERDEQFF.

Remarks on this clonotype: This could be a read error, since a much larger clone is one nucleotide away. The chain links TRBV28 to TRBJ1-5; D not certain. The CDR3 is made up of 14 amino acids. Germline V gives CDR1 MDHEN, CDR2 SYDVKM. CDR3 sequence: CASSLFGSNHPQHF. The CDR3 coding sequence is TGTGCCAGCAGTTTATTCGGTAGCAATCATCCCCAGCATTTT.

Remarks on this clonotype: Just one base apart from a much larger clone, this may be a read error. This sequence joins TRBV6-5 and TRBJ1-3; D is unclear. V lost 5 bases to trimming and J lost 4 bases, with 15 bases between them. This CDR3 has 15 residues. Germline V gene sequence: CDR1 MNHEY, CDR2 SVGAGI. The CDR3 protein is CASSESERAGNTIYF. The CDR3 bases are TGTGCCAGCAGTGAATCAGAGAGGGCAGGAAACACCATATATTTT.

Details on this clonotype: A much larger clone differs from this one at a single base, so this may be a read error. J is TRBJ2-3 and V is TRBV28; TRBD1 is a possible D gene (6 bases). TRBJ1-5 matches the DNA end more closely, so the J call is doubtful. CDR1 MDHEN and CDR2 SYDVKM come from the germline V gene. The CDR3 spans 14 residues. CDR3 region: CASSFDPRGDTQHF. CDR3 coding DNA: TGTGCCAGCAGTTTCGACCCCAGGGGAGATACGCAGCATTTT.

This clonotype has ten or more counts. J is TRBJ2-3 and V is TRBV7-2; possibly TRBD2 for D (5 bases). The CDR3 has 15 amino acids. The V gene lost 1 base and the J gene lost 2 bases, with 10 bases spanning the gap. Germline CDR1 is SGHTA and CDR2 is FQGNSA. CDR3: CASSLGAAITDTQYF. CDR3 bases: TGTGCCAGCAGCTTAGGAGCGGCGATCACAGATACGCAGTATTTT.

This chain uses TRBV19 with TRBJ1-1, with D hard to call. Trimming took 5 bases from V and 1 from J, leaving 17 bases between them. This CDR3 region has 16 residues. Germline-derived CDR1 and CDR2 are LNHDA and SQIVND (reference sequence). CDR3 amino acids: CASSPGPGGRNTEAFF. CDR3 DNA sequence: TGTGCCAGTAGTCCAGGACCCGGAGGAAGGAACACTGAAGCTTTCTTT. The full variable domain, completed using reference TRBV19 and TRBJ1-1, is DGGITQSPKYLFRKEGQNVTLSCEQNLNHDAMYWYRQDPGQGLRLIYYSQIVNDFQKGDIAEGYSVSREKKESFPLTVTSAQKNPTAFYLCASSPGPGGRNTEAFFGQGTRLTVV.

In this sample, this clonotype turned up a few times. The V call is TRBV4-3, the J call TRBJ2-7; 8 bases fit TRBD2. After removal of 3 bases from V and 1 base from J, the junction contained 5 bases not matched to a gene. This CDR3 spans 15 amino acids. Germline values: CDR1 LGHNA, CDR2 YSLEER. This CDR3 is CASSQLAGLSYEQYF. In DNA form, the CDR3 reads TGCGCCAGCAGCCAGTTAGCGGGGTTATCCTACGAGCAGTACTTC.

This clonotype was observed a handful of times. The chain's CDR3 is CASSQESAWRELSYNEQFF. The CDR3 DNA follows: TGCGCCAGCAGCCAAGAGTCCGCCTGGCGGGAGCTCTCCTACAATGAGCAGTTCTTC. V is TRBV4-3 and J is TRBJ2-1, with TRBD2 identical over 7 bases. Germline values: CDR1 LGHNA, CDR2 YSLEER. With V trimmed by 0 bases and J by 0 bases, 11 bases remained unmatched. This CDR3 is 19 amino acids long.

In its sample, this clonotype was seen a few times. The junction departs from the called germline gene at one end, perhaps through a read error. The V and J genes are TRBV6-1 and TRBJ1-6; TRBD1 matches at 7 bases. There are 13 residues in the CDR3. Germline V gene data show CDR1 as MNHNS and CDR2 as SASEGT. For the CDR3, the DNA is TGTGCCGGCAGGAGACAGGGAGGATCACCCCTCCACTTT. Translated, it gives CAGRRQGGSPLHF.

The chain links TRBV28 to TRBJ1-5; D unresolved. Looked up from germline, CDR1 is MDHEN and CDR2 is SYDVKM. The germline V and J ends were trimmed by 10 bases and 6 bases, with 13 bases remaining between them. This CDR3 has 12 residues. The CDR3 DNA reads as TGTGCCACTTGGGCCGAGGGTCAGCCCCAGCATTTT. Translating gives CATWAEGQPQHF.

CDR3 nucleotides: TGTGCCAGCAGCCTACTGACCGGGACTGGTGAATACTCTGGGGCCAACGTCCTGACTTTC. It is translated as CASSLLTGTGEYSGANVLTF. The chain joins TRBV7-2 to TRBJ2-6, with D tentatively TRBD2 (6 bases). Trimming took 5 bases from V and 0 from J, leaving 23 bases between them. The CDR3 has 20 residues. Germline V gene sequence: CDR1 SGHTA, CDR2 FQGNSA. The full variable domain, completed using reference TRBV7-2 and TRBJ2-6, is GAGVSQSPSNKVTEKGKDVELRCDPISGHTALYWYRQSLGQGLEFLIYFQGNSAPDKSGLPSDRFSAERTGGSVSTLTIQRTQQEDSAVYLCASSLLTGTGEYSGANVLTFGAGSRLTVL.

This sequence joins TRBV28 and TRBJ2-7; unclear D gene. This CDR3 has 12 residues. Between the trimmed V and J ends, which lost 3 bases and 1 base, there was a span of 4 bases. Germline CDR1 and CDR2: MDHEN and SYDVKM. The CDR3 bases are TGTGCCAGCAGTTTTATATCCTACGAGCAGTACTTC. Translating gives CASSFISYEQYF.

Note on this clonotype: A single base separates this from a much larger clone, so it may be a read error. This CDR3 fails to terminate in the conserved phenylalanine or tryptophan, so it likely reflects a read error. The rearrangement links TRBV15 to TRBJ1-2; D is uncertain. Trimming removed 3 bases from V and 5 bases from J, with 7 bases in between. The CDR3 has 12 amino acids. CDR1 is LNHNV and CDR2 is YYDKDF in the germline V gene (reference sequence). DNA of the CDR3: TGTGCCACCAGCAGTCCCCTTTATGGCTACACCTTA. This gives the protein CATSSPLYGYTL.